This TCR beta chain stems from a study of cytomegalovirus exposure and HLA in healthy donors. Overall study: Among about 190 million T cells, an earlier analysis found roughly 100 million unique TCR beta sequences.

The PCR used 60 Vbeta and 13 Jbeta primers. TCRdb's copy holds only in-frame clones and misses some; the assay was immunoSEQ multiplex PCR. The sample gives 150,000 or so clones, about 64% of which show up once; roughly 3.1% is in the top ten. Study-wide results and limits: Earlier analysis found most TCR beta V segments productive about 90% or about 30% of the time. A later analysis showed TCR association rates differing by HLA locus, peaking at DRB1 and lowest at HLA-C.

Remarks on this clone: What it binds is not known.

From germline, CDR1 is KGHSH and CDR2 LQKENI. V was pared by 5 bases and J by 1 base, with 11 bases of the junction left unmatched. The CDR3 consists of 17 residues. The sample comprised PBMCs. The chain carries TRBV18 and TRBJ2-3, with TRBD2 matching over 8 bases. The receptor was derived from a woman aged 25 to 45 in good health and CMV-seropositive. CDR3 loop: CASSFLIKTSGTDTQYF. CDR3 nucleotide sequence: TGTGCCAGCTCATTCCTAATCAAGACTAGCGGCACAGATACGCAGTATTTT.